A single sample gave rise to the 8 T cell receptor beta chains below, sequenced in a study of T cells after posttransplantation cyclophosphamide. Assay used: immunoSEQ multiplex PCR; TCRdb lists only in-frame clones, some missing. The sample holds some 20,000 clones; nearly 99% are singletons and the top ten take 0.15% to 0.2%. The naive gate required viable CD3+CD4+ or CD3+CD8+ cells with CCR7+CD45RA+CD45RO-CD95-CD27+CD28+ phenotype. Material: naive CD4+ T cells sorted from PBMCs. These TCRs come from a man aged 40-50 years in good health, CMV-negative, and a related stem cell transplant donor.

With respect to this clone: In the same sample, other DNA sequences code for this CDR3. This chain links TRBV29-1 with TRBJ2-1, with TRBD2 matching 10 bases. CDR3 length equals 13 residues. The germline CDR1 and CDR2 sequences are SQVTM and ANQGSEA. The trim removed 2 bases at V and 6 bases at J, leaving 1 base unmatched. CDR3 DNA sequence: TGCAGCGTTGAAAGGACTAGCGGCAATGAGCAGTTCTTC. This translates into CSVERTSGNEQFF.

The chain couples TRBV27 to TRBJ2-1; 11 bases are a match to TRBD2. The CDR3 consists of 15 residues. The V gene end was trimmed by 5 bases and the J gene end by 3 bases; junction bases not matched to a gene: 3. Germline values: CDR1 MNHEY, CDR2 SMNVEV (reference sequence). CDR3 DNA: TGTGCCAGCAGTCCCGGGACTAGCGGCTACAATGAGCAGTTCTTC. It is translated as CASSPGTSGYNEQFF.

This chain links TRBV2 with TRBJ2-7, with D tentatively TRBD2 (6 bases). V was shortened by 9 bases and J by 2 bases, with 14 bases between the two germline ends. Germline lookup yields CDR1 SNHLY and CDR2 FYNNEI. The CDR3 runs to 13 residues. The CDR3 coding sequence is TGTGCCAGTCAGAGGAGGGGAGCCTACGAGCAGTACTTC. It encodes CASQRRGAYEQYF.

J is TRBJ2-3 and V is TRBV11-2, with 8 bases that match TRBD2. The V gene's germline CDR1 is SGHAT and CDR2 FQNNGV. With V trimmed by 5 bases and J by 5 bases, 9 bases remained unmatched. This CDR3 comprises 15 residues. As DNA, the CDR3 is TGTGCCAGCAGCCTCGCGGGAGGTTATGAAGATACGCAGTATTTT. It yields the protein CASSLAGGYEDTQYF.

The V call is TRBV10-3, the J call TRBJ2-2; possible D gene TRBD1, 5 bases. The CDR3 extends over 14 amino acids. The germline V gene has CDR1 ENHRY and CDR2 SYGVKD. The V and J ends lost 2 bases and 5 bases respectively, with 9 bases between them. CDR3 sequence reads: CAISEGRQTGELFF. For the CDR3, the DNA is TGTGCCATCAGTGAGGGACGACAGACCGGGGAGCTGTTTTTT.

The chain has TRBV30 and TRBJ2-3; 9 bases line up with TRBD2. CDR1 GTSNPN and CDR2 SVGIG come from the germline V gene (reference sequence). This CDR3 is built from 13 residues. The V and J ends lost 5 bases and 1 base, in that order; junction bases with no gene match: 1. Here the CDR3 reads CAWRTSGTDTQYF. In DNA, the CDR3 is TGTGCCTGGCGGACTAGCGGCACAGATACGCAGTATTTT.

The J gene is TRBJ1-2, the V gene TRBV14; TRBD1 aligns across 7 bases. The trim removed 4 bases at V and 6 bases at J, leaving 8 bases unmatched. The CDR3 covers 14 residues. Germline V gives CDR1 SGHDN, CDR2 FVKESK. The CDR3: CASSLRGPRDGYTF. The CDR3 DNA sequence: TGTGCCAGCAGCCTTAGGGGGCCCAGGGATGGCTACACCTTC.

The chain links TRBV6-4 to TRBJ1-2, with TRBD1 identical over 7 bases. CDR1 and CDR2 from the germline V gene are MRHNA and SNTAGT. There are 15 residues in the CDR3. V lost 6 bases and J lost 4; bases outside the gene matches: 11. CDR3 bases: TGTGCCAGCAGAAGAGGGGACAGCGTCGGCTATGGCTACACCTTC. Protein sequence: CASRRGDSVGYGYTF.